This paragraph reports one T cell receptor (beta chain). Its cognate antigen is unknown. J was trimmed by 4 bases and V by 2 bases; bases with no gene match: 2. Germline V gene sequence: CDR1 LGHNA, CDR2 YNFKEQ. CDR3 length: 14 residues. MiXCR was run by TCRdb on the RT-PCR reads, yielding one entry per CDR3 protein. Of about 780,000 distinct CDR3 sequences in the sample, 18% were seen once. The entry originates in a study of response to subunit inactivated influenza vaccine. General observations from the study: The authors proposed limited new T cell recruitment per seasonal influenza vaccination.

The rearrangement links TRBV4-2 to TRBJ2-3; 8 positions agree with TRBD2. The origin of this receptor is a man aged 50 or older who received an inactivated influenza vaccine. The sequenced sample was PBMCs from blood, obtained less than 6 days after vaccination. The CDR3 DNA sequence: TGTGCCAGCAGCCAATCCGGGGGGGCAGATACGCAGTATTTT. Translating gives CASSQSGGADTQYF.